The rows below give T cell receptor beta chains drawn from one sample of a study of alternative splicing in chronic myeloid leukemia remission. With the bulk RNA-seq reads reprocessed, TCRdb shows one record per CDR3 protein and no DNA. The profile shows some 360 distinct CDR3 sequences, roughly 98% of them singletons. This sample comprised PBMCs or total blood leukocytes (not recorded which), obtained during remission. These receptors came from an adult with chronic myeloid leukemia. CDR3s include the opening cysteine and the closing phenylalanine or tryptophan.

>TRBV7-3|TRBJ2-3
CASSRSDGTDTQYF
>TRBV4-2|TRBJ2-1
CASSQDLRAGGEQFF
>TRBV19|TRBJ1-2
CASTPSDRLYGYTF
>TRBV13|TRBJ1-3
CASSDGQGLLSGNTIYF
>TRBV18|TRBJ1-2
CASSPGRDGYTF
>TRBV5-1|TRBJ1-6
CASSSTGGNSPLHF
>TRBV30|TRBJ2-7
CAGLGDFPYEQYF
>TRBV5-4|TRBJ1-2
CASSSEGTYYGYTF
>TRBV5-1|TRBJ1-1
CASSFQGNTEAFF
>TRBV28|TRBJ2-1
CASRETSGRGNEQFF